The entry below gives a single T cell receptor (beta chain) sequence along with its context. One junction end disagrees with the germline gene, perhaps due to a read error. These data belong to a study of tumor-infiltrating lymphocytes in primary liver carcinoma. For the study at large: Tissue type made little difference to sample yields of roughly 3.65 to 8 million productive TCRbeta reads.

Total RNA amounting to 500 ng was the source from which TCR beta cDNA was made with a constant-region primer. What produced the TCR beta libraries was three nested multiplex PCR rounds using slightly modified ARM-PCR. The first two PCR rounds, around 11 cycles each, used TRBV1-TRBV30 forward primers and a C-beta reverse primer. Using its own MiXCR run on the multiplex PCR reads, TCRdb lists one record per CDR3 protein. The sample consists of about 120,000 distinct CDR3 sequences, approximately 68% of them appearing once. The length of the CDR3 is 11 residues. CDR1 is SGHNT, CDR2 YENEEA, per germline. The study co-extracted DNA and RNA from around 20-30 mg of unsorted bulk tissue.

The clonotype was recovered from a woman aged 55-75 years with primary liver carcinoma and hepatitis B virus infection. What was sequenced was tumor-adjacent normal liver tissue. V is TRBV11-3 and J is TRBJ2-1, with no clear D. Written as DNA, the CDR3 is TGTGCCAGCAGCTTTGGCGGAGAGCAATTCTTC. Translation gives CASSFGGEQFF.